One sample yielded the 24 T cell receptor beta chains listed below, sequenced in a study of blood T cell repertoires in COVID-19. Assay: immunoSEQ multiplex PCR; the TCRdb copy retains only in-frame clones and omits some. The data hold 25,000 to 35,000 clones, with about 83% observed a single time. The sample taken for sequencing was peripheral blood. These TCRs come from a man in his 70s with active COVID-19.

Only a few counts were recorded for this clone. The rearrangement uses TRBV2 and TRBJ1-5; weak D call: TRBD1 (6 bases). V lost 4 bases, J lost 1 base, and 8 bases lay in between. The germline V gene encodes CDR1 SNHLY and CDR2 FYNNEI. The CDR3 contains 14 residues. The chain's CDR3 is CASSAQGSNQPQHF. The CDR3 DNA reads as TGTGCCAGCAGTGCACAGGGAAGCAATCAGCCCCAGCATTTT.

V is TRBV12-2 and J is TRBJ1-4; the D call TRBD1 from the table was never checked on the DNA. TRBV12-2 is given as a pseudogene. The CDR3 length is 17 residues. CDR3 protein: CASRYTGEAPTNEKLFF. The CDR3 DNA sequence: TGTGCAAGTCGCTATACAGGGGAGGCCCCAACTAATGAAAAACTGTTTTTT.

The V call is TRBV5-1, the J call TRBJ1-1; the D is unclear. The V end was cut by 3 bases, the J end by 2 bases, with 8 bases between. Germline-derived CDR1 and CDR2 are SGHRS and YFSETQ. The CDR3 has 13 residues. In DNA, the CDR3 is TGCGCCAGCAGCTACGGGGATAACACTGAAGCTTTCTTT. Translated, it gives CASSYGDNTEAFF.

The table lists this clone with a count of one. The chain has TRBV27 and TRBJ2-5; 9 bases map to TRBD1. J was trimmed by 7 bases and V by 6 bases; bases with no gene match: 12. Germline loops: CDR1 MNHEY, CDR2 SMNVEV (reference sequence). The CDR3 length is 15 residues. The CDR3 DNA reads TGTGCCAGCAGGTTTTCGGGACAGGGTAGTGGGACCCAGTACTTC. Residues: CASRFSGQGSGTQYF.

The chain uses TRBV19 and TRBJ2-2; perhaps TRBD1 as D (5 bases). CDR3 length equals 14 residues. V was trimmed by 10 bases and J by 1 base, leaving 13 bases between them. CDR1 LNHDA and CDR2 SQIVND come from the germline V gene (reference sequence). The CDR3 DNA reads TGTGCCACAAAATCCAGGGTGAACACCGGGGAGCTGTTTTTT. Translation gives CATKSRVNTGELFF.

The J gene is TRBJ2-3, the V gene TRBV7-3, with TRBD1 identical over 10 bases. V dropped 5 bases and J dropped 4; count of bases not matched to a gene: 9. Per the germline V gene, CDR1 is SGHTA and CDR2 is FQGTGA. This CDR3 comprises 16 residues. The CDR3, as DNA: TGTGCCAGCAGCCCTAGTGACAGGGGGCGACCAGATACGCAGTATTTT. The encoded protein is CASSPSDRGRPDTQYF.

The chain carries TRBV7-2 and TRBJ2-1; possibly TRBD2 for D (5 bases). In germline, CDR1 is SGHTA, CDR2 FQGNSA. The CDR3 extends over 12 amino acids. V lost 3 bases to trimming and J lost 10 bases, with 10 bases between them. In DNA, the CDR3 is TGTGCCAGCAGCTTCGCGGGCAGAGAGCAGTTCTTC. Translating it yields CASSFAGREQFF.

The chain is built from TRBV6-1 and TRBJ2-1, with D possibly being TRBD1 (5 bases). V was clipped by 4 bases and J by 0 bases, with 16 bases between them. The CDR3 contains 17 residues. Germline V gene data show CDR1 as MNHNS and CDR2 as SASEGT. CDR3 in amino acids: CASSAFGHSSSYNEQFF. CDR3 nucleotides: TGTGCCAGCAGTGCTTTTGGACACTCCAGCTCCTACAATGAGCAGTTCTTC.

The chain combines TRBV5-8 with TRBJ2-1; D is perhaps TRBD1 (5 bases). Germline-derived CDR1 and CDR2 are SGHTS and YDEGEE. The CDR3 runs 12 residues. The ends were cut back, 4 bases at V and 9 bases at J, with 11 bases in the middle. The CDR3 region has the DNA TGTGCCAGCAGCGGCAGGGTGGGTGAGCAGTTCTTC. Protein sequence: CASSGRVGEQFF.

This sequence joins TRBV7-9 and TRBJ2-6, with a possible D match to TRBD1 (6 bases). This CDR3 contains 17 residues. The V gene's germline CDR1 is SEHNR and CDR2 FQNEAQ (reference sequence). V was trimmed by 4 bases and J by 0 bases, leaving 13 bases between them. In DNA form, the CDR3 reads TGTGCCAGCAGCTCAGGATGGGACACCTCTGGGGCCAACGTCCTGACTTTC. Amino acid sequence: CASSSGWDTSGANVLTF. Full variable domain (missing parts from reference TRBV7-9 and TRBJ2-6): DTGVSQNPRHKITKRGQNVTFRCDPISEHNRLYWYRQTLGQGPEFLTYFQNEAQLEKSRLLSDRFSAERPKGSFSTLEIQRTEQGDSAMYLCASSSGWDTSGANVLTFGAGSRLTVL.

The V and J genes are TRBV6-5 and TRBJ2-1, with TRBD2 matching 9 bases. V shed 0 bases, J shed 3 bases, and the junction held 3 bases outside the gene matches. Per the germline V gene, CDR1 is MNHEY and CDR2 is SVGAGI. The CDR3 length is 16 residues. This CDR3 reads CASSYSASGVYNEQFF. The CDR3 coding sequence is TGTGCCAGCAGTTACTCAGCTAGCGGGGTCTACAATGAGCAGTTCTTC.

J is TRBJ2-7 and V is TRBV27, with TRBD1 matching over 8 bases. The CDR3 contains 16 residues. CDR1 is MNHEY, CDR2 SMNVEV, per germline (reference sequence). With 3 bases clipped from V and 7 bases from J, the junction kept 14 bases outside the gene matches. The CDR3 DNA reads TGTGCCAGCAGTTTGGCCCCCCCTGGGACAGGCGGGGAGCAGTACTTC. Residues: CASSLAPPGTGGEQYF.

This clone is a singleton in its sample. The chain joins TRBV28 to TRBJ1-4; possible D gene TRBD1, 5 bases. This CDR3 contains 16 residues. V was shortened by 7 bases and J by 4 bases, with 19 bases between the two germline ends. CDR1 MDHEN and CDR2 SYDVKM come from the germline V gene. This CDR3 is CASIREEATSNEKLFF. DNA of the CDR3: TGTGCCAGCATCAGGGAAGAGGCTACGAGTAATGAAAAACTGTTTTTT.

This clone was seen only once. The rearrangement uses TRBV18 and TRBJ1-1; the match to TRBD1 covers 8 bases. The ends lost 2 bases at V and 8 bases at J; junction bases unmatched: 10. Germline V gene data show CDR1 as KGHSH and CDR2 as LQKENI. The length of the CDR3 is 15 residues. This CDR3 reads CASSPTMDRAAEAFF. The CDR3 DNA sequence: TGTGCCAGCTCACCAACTATGGACAGGGCGGCAGAAGCTTTCTTT.

This clone showed up just once. This chain joins TRBV3-1 (or the pseudogene TRBV3-2) and TRBJ2-7; D is possibly TRBD1 (6 bases). The CDR3 runs to 16 residues. Germline V lookup: CDR1 LGHDT, CDR2 YNNKEL (reference sequence). V gave up 1 base and J gave up 2 bases, with 15 bases separating them. CDR3 nucleotides: TGTGCCAGCAGCCAAGCGTCCCTAGCAGGGGCCTACGAGCAGTACTTC. Its translation: CASSQASLAGAYEQYF.

The chain carries TRBV5-1 and TRBJ2-7; tentative D call: TRBD1 (6 bases). Germline assignment: CDR1 SGHRS and CDR2 YFSETQ. The CDR3 contains 14 residues. V dropped 4 bases and J dropped 3 bases, with 14 bases sitting between them. This CDR3 is CASSPTPGVYEQYF. CDR3 coding DNA: TGCGCCAGCAGCCCCACGCCAGGGGTCTACGAGCAGTACTTC.

The chain has TRBV1 and TRBJ1-4; the table assigns TRBD1, which was not confirmed against the DNA. TRBV1 represents a pseudogene. The CDR3 sequence is 18 residues long. The CDR3 DNA sequence: TGCACCAGCAGCCCCCCCGGGACAGGGCCCCCTGAGAATGAAAAACTGTTTTTT. Amino acids: CTSSPPGTGPPENEKLFF.

The J gene is TRBJ2-3, the V gene TRBV5-1, with D tentatively TRBD2 (5 bases). The CDR3 length is 12 residues. V dropped 5 bases and J dropped 6 bases, with 10 bases sitting between them. The germline V gene has CDR1 SGHRS and CDR2 YFSETQ. This CDR3 is CASRTTQDTQYF. CDR3 coding DNA: TGCGCCAGCAGGACTACCCAGGATACGCAGTATTTT. Supplemented by reference TRBV5-1 and TRBJ2-3, the full variable domain reads KAGVTQTPRYLIKTRGQQVTLSCSPISGHRSVSWYQQTPGQGLQFLFEYFSETQRNKGNFPGRFSGRQFSNSRSEMNVSTLELGDSALYLCASRTTQDTQYFGPGTRLTVL.

The chain employs TRBV7-2 and TRBJ2-7, with D possibly TRBD1 on 5 matching bases. Germline V gene lookup returns CDR1 SGHTA and CDR2 FQGNSA. V gave up 2 bases and J gave up 0 bases, with 17 bases separating them. This CDR3 region has 17 residues. CDR3: CASSLWGRRPSSYEQYF. The CDR3 nucleotides are TGTGCCAGCAGCTTATGGGGCCGGCGGCCGAGCTCCTACGAGCAGTACTTC.

The V and J genes are TRBV28 and TRBJ2-4, with TRBD1 matching 9 bases. Trimming took 4 bases from V and 1 from J; bases not matched to a gene: 5. This CDR3 contains 16 residues. Germline-derived CDR1 and CDR2 are MDHEN and SYDVKM. The CDR3 loop reads CASSSAGTGAKNIQYF. The CDR3 DNA is TGTGCCAGCAGTTCCGCCGGGACAGGGGCCAAAAACATTCAGTACTTC.

This clone came up once. V is TRBV3-1 (or the pseudogene TRBV3-2) and J is TRBJ1-3; D remains unclear. Germline loops: CDR1 LGHDT, CDR2 YNNKEL (reference sequence). The CDR3 length is 14 residues. V was trimmed by 2 bases and J by 4 bases, leaving 9 bases between them. CDR3 nucleotide sequence: TGTGCCAGCAGCCAATCCGCACAGGGAAACACCATATATTTT. It encodes CASSQSAQGNTIYF.

This chain's CDR3 is CASSESGAPRAFF. CDR3 sequence (DNA): TGCGCCAGCAGTGAGTCGGGGGCCCCGAGGGCTTTCTTT. This chain uses TRBV10-2 with TRBJ1-1, with D perhaps matching TRBD1 (6 bases). The length of the CDR3 is 13 residues. From germline, CDR1 is WSHSY and CDR2 SAAADI. The V end lost 0 bases, the J end lost 11 bases, and 13 bases lay between the germline ends.

This clone was found a few times. This sequence joins TRBV29-1 and TRBJ2-7; weak D call: TRBD2 (5 bases). Germline loops: CDR1 SQVTM, CDR2 ANQGSEA. Trimming pared 2 bases from V and 6 bases from J, leaving 8 bases between. The CDR3 sequence is 11 residues long. CDR3 amino acids: CSVEYGLEQYF. The DNA for the CDR3 is TGCAGCGTTGAATACGGACTCGAGCAGTACTTC.

Only a few counts were recorded for this clone. The V call is TRBV27, the J call TRBJ2-5; 11 positions agree with TRBD2. The CDR3 runs to 15 residues. Unmatched junction bases numbered 7, after V lost 5 bases and J lost 5 bases. Germline V CDR1 and CDR2: MNHEY, SMNVEV (reference sequence). CDR3 nucleotide sequence: TGTGCCAGCAGTCCCCTAGCGGGAGGTTGGGAGACCCAGTACTTC. Residues: CASSPLAGGWETQYF.